Listed below are T cell receptor beta chains from one sample, sequenced in a study of T cell responses to AZD1222 COVID-19 vaccine. Assay used: immunoSEQ multiplex PCR; TCRdb lists only in-frame clones, some missing. The top ten hold 3.5% to 4% of the sample, which has tens of thousands of clones, about 90% seen once. Sequencing was performed on peripheral blood, taken on day 0 of AZD1222 vaccination. The receptors originated from an adult in good health. The CDR3 runs from the conserved cysteine through the conserved F or W. The D gene is left open where the match is weak. Clone size is shown for a subset of rows, as once, few, many or a class of expanded clone.

cdr3_nt,cdr3_aa,j_call,d_call,clone_size,v_call
TGTGCCAGCAGCAAACAGGGCCTCGCCGATTGGAAAGCTTTCTTT,CASSKQGLADWKAFF,TRBJ1-1,NA,NA,TRBV5-4
TGTGCCACCAGTGATTTCAGGGACGAGCAGTACTTC,CATSDFRDEQYF,TRBJ2-7,NA,NA,TRBV24-1
TGTGCCAGCAGTGATGGGGGGACTACCCGCTACGAGCAGTACTTC,CASSDGGTTRYEQYF,TRBJ2-7,TRBD2,NA,TRBV25-1
TGTGCCATCAGTGAGTCTAGGGGCGGCTACACCTTC,CAISESRGGYTF,TRBJ1-2,NA,NA,TRBV10-3
TGTGCCAGCTGTCAGGGACTAGCTACGACCAATGAGCAGTTCTTC,CASCQGLATTNEQFF,TRBJ2-1,TRBD2,NA,TRBV27
TGTGCCAGCAGTTTGTCCGGAAGTTCTAGCACAGATACGCAGTATTTT,CASSLSGSSSTDTQYF,TRBJ2-3,NA,NA,TRBV28
TGTGCCAGCAGCTCCGGGGGGGGCAGCTCCTACAATGAGCAGTTCTTC,CASSSGGGSSYNEQFF,TRBJ2-1,TRBD2,NA,TRBV5-4
TGTGCCAGCAGCTTAGGGGGGTCGGGGTCCAATCAGCCCCAGCATTTT,CASSLGGSGSNQPQHF,TRBJ1-5,NA,NA,TRBV7-8
TGTGCCTGGAGTGCCGTGGGCACTGAAGCTTTCTTT,CAWSAVGTEAFF,TRBJ1-1,NA,NA,TRBV30
TGTGCCATCAGTGAGGTGTTGGCTAGCGGGGGGGCAGATACGCAGTATTTT,CAISEVLASGGADTQYF,TRBJ2-3,TRBD2,NA,TRBV10-3
TGTGCCAGCAGCTTAGAGGGGTGGGGGAGCAATCAGCCCCAGCATTTT,CASSLEGWGSNQPQHF,TRBJ1-5,NA,NA,TRBV7-9
TGTGCCAGCAGCCCCCAGGGGACGGGGATCACTGAAGCTTTCTTT,CASSPQGTGITEAFF,TRBJ1-1,NA,NA,TRBV7-2
TGCAGTGCCAGTGAGGGCGGTGAAGCTTTCTTT,CSASEGGEAFF,TRBJ1-1,NA,NA,TRBV20-1
TGTGCCAGCAGCTTAGATGTAGCGGCGAACACCGGGGAGCTGTTTTTT,CASSLDVAANTGELFF,TRBJ2-2,NA,NA,TRBV7-8
TGTGCCAGCAGCCGTGGGGGCGGGGGGGCCTTAGATACGCAGTATTTT,CASSRGGGGALDTQYF,TRBJ2-3,TRBD2,NA,TRBV5-4
TGTGCCAGCAGCCCAACCTTTGACAGGGGGATAGAGACCCAGTACTTC,CASSPTFDRGIETQYF,TRBJ2-5,TRBD1,once,TRBV14
TGTGCCAGCAGTTTCCCGGGACGAGGCAATCAGCCCCAGCATTTT,CASSFPGRGNQPQHF,TRBJ1-5,NA,NA,TRBV28
TGTGCCAGCAGCCAAGATTTGGGCACGGCGGTCACTGAAGCTTTCTTT,CASSQDLGTAVTEAFF,TRBJ1-1,NA,once,TRBV14
TGTGCCAGCAGACAACAGGGGGCGGGAAATCAGCCCCAGCATTTT,CASRQQGAGNQPQHF,TRBJ1-5,TRBD1,NA,TRBV6-5
TGTGCCAGCAGTGATGGTGGGCAGCCCCAGCATTTT,CASSDGGQPQHF,TRBJ1-5,NA,NA,TRBV25-1
TGTGCCAGCAGCCAAGATACAGGGTTAGATACGCAGTATTTT,CASSQDTGLDTQYF,TRBJ2-3,NA,NA,TRBV3-1/TRBV3-2
TGTGCCAGTAGTACTGGACAGGGGGTCCGTGGCAATCAGCCCCAGCATTTT,CASSTGQGVRGNQPQHF,TRBJ1-5,TRBD1,NA,TRBV19
TGTGCCAGCAGCTTCTGGGACGGCTCCTACGAGCAGTACTTC,CASSFWDGSYEQYF,TRBJ2-7,NA,NA,TRBV7-9
TGTGCCAGCAGCCAACCCACGGCCCCGGGGGAACGAGAAGCTTTCTTT,CASSQPTAPGEREAFF,TRBJ1-1,NA,NA,TRBV3-1/TRBV3-2
TGTGCCAGCAGCCCAACAGGGGAACATGGCTACACCTTC,CASSPTGEHGYTF,TRBJ1-2,TRBD1,NA,TRBV6-2/TRBV6-3
TGTGCCAGCAGCCCGGGGGGGCGGCATGGTGAGCAGTTCTTC,CASSPGGRHGEQFF,TRBJ2-1,TRBD2,NA,TRBV7-9
TGCAGCGTTCTCGGGGCCGCTAACTATGGCTACACCTTC,CSVLGAANYGYTF,TRBJ1-2,NA,NA,TRBV29-1
TGTGCCATCAGTGAGACAAACACTGAAGCTTTCTTT,CAISETNTEAFF,TRBJ1-1,NA,few,TRBV10-3
TGTGCCAGCAGTTTGTGGGATTCACCCCTCCACTTT,CASSLWDSPLHF,TRBJ1-6,NA,NA,TRBV27
TGTGCCAGCAGTGAAATGGGAGTCTCTGGAAACACCATATATTTT,CASSEMGVSGNTIYF,TRBJ1-3,NA,NA,TRBV6-1
TGTGCCAGTAGTATTCCGGACAGGGGGGAAGGCTACACCTTC,CASSIPDRGEGYTF,TRBJ1-2,TRBD1,NA,TRBV19
TGTGCCAGCAGCTATGCCGGGACAGGGGCGGATGAGCAGTTCTTC,CASSYAGTGADEQFF,TRBJ2-1,TRBD1,once,TRBV11-2
TGTGCCAGCTTTAGACAATCCCTTCCCGGGGAGCTGTTTTTT,CASFRQSLPGELFF,TRBJ2-2,NA,NA,TRBV28
TGTGCCAGCAGCCCGACAGGGGGTGGATACGAGCAGTACTTC,CASSPTGGGYEQYF,TRBJ2-7,TRBD1,NA,TRBV28
TGTGCCAGCAGTTACTCGTTTGGTACAGATACGCAGTATTTT,CASSYSFGTDTQYF,TRBJ2-3,NA,NA,TRBV6-5
TGTGCCAGCAGCGCGGACAGGGGGTACAATGAGCAGTTCTTC,CASSADRGYNEQFF,TRBJ2-1,TRBD1,NA,TRBV5-4
TGTGCCAGCAGTTACGCGAGGGGGGGCCAGGCCGGGGAGCTGTTTTTT,CASSYARGGQAGELFF,TRBJ2-2,NA,NA,TRBV6-5
TGTGCCAGCAGCTTAGTGCCAGGGGGGAACACTGAAGCTTTCTTT,CASSLVPGGNTEAFF,TRBJ1-1,TRBD1,NA,TRBV7-2
TGTGCCAGTAGTATAGATCGAGAGGCGACCCAGTACTTC,CASSIDREATQYF,TRBJ2-5,NA,NA,TRBV19
TGTGCCAGTAGGTACAGGGGGGGGACAGATACGCAGTATTTT,CASRYRGGTDTQYF,TRBJ2-3,NA,few,TRBV19
TGCAGCGTTGAGGTGGACAGGATGAACACTGAAGCTTTCTTT,CSVEVDRMNTEAFF,TRBJ1-1,TRBD1,NA,TRBV29-1
TGTGCCAGTAGTATAGAGGGGACAGGGAACGAAAAACTGTTTTTT,CASSIEGTGNEKLFF,TRBJ1-4,TRBD1,NA,TRBV19
TGTGCCAGTAGTCCCCCCGGGGAAGGGCCGAAAACTGAAGCTTTCTTT,CASSPPGEGPKTEAFF,TRBJ1-1,NA,NA,TRBV19
TGTGCCAGCAGCCAGGGACGTAATTCACCCCTCCACTTT,CASSQGRNSPLHF,TRBJ1-6,NA,few,TRBV3-1/TRBV3-2
TGCGCCAGCAGCCAAGTAGGCTCTCCGAGCTCCTACGAGCAGTACTTC,CASSQVGSPSSYEQYF,TRBJ2-7,NA,NA,TRBV4-3
TGTGCCAGCAGCGTGTGGGGATCAGGTGATGAGCAGTTCTTC,CASSVWGSGDEQFF,TRBJ2-1,NA,NA,TRBV9
TGTGCCAGCAGCCCTGGCACCTACGAGCAGTACTTC,CASSPGTYEQYF,TRBJ2-7,NA,NA,TRBV11-2
TGTGCCAGTAGCCATGGGGGCTTATCAGAGACCCAGTACTTC,CASSHGGLSETQYF,TRBJ2-5,NA,NA,TRBV19
TGTGCCAGCAGCGAAGACACACACGCCTACGAGCAGTACTTC,CASSEDTHAYEQYF,TRBJ2-7,NA,NA,TRBV5-4
TGTGCCAGTAGTATTGCGCTAGACTCTGGAAACACCATATATTTT,CASSIALDSGNTIYF,TRBJ1-3,NA,NA,TRBV19
TGTGCCAGCAACTTAGGGGTGGGAGAACTGTTTTTT,CASNLGVGELFF,TRBJ1-4,NA,once,TRBV12-3/TRBV12-4
TGTGCCAGCAGTGTGGCAGAGGGCCACACCGGGGAGCTGTTTTTT,CASSVAEGHTGELFF,TRBJ2-2,NA,NA,TRBV25-1
TGTGCCAGCAGCCCTGGGAGCTCTGGAAACACCATATATTTT,CASSPGSSGNTIYF,TRBJ1-3,NA,NA,TRBV7-2